Sequencing of this TCR beta chain was carried out in a study of OX40 agonist ivuxolimab in advanced cancers. Study as a whole: Ivuxolimab is an agonistic anti-OX40 (CD134) antibody, and patients were treated with it.

This clone has at least ten counts. The CDR3 totals 14 residues. Germline V lookup: CDR1 MRHNA, CDR2 SNTAGT. Trimming removed 2 bases at V and 10 bases at J, with 12 bases between. TCRdb keeps only in-frame clones here, not all; method: immunoSEQ multiplex PCR. The sample carries over 60,000 clones, roughly 85% recorded once. The TCR was taken from an adult with an advanced solid tumor such as melanoma, head and neck, liver or kidney cancer. V and J are TRBV6-4 and TRBJ1-6; D is undetermined. This specimen was CD4+ or CD8+ T cells sorted from blood, taken in a trial of the OX40 agonist ivuxolimab. The CDR3 DNA is TGTGCCAGCAGTGACGGTCAAGGGAAATCACCCCTCCACTTT. Its protein is CASSDGQGKSPLHF.